What follows are 24 T cell receptor beta chains derived from one specimen sequenced in a study of prognosis after radiotherapy for stage I lung cancer (TCRdb year 2021). TCRdb names Illumina HiSeq 3000 as the instrument used. Two rounds of multiplex PCR on genomic DNA were used to amplify the TCR beta CDR3 region. The first PCR round used primers specific to each TRBV and TRBJ gene, with sequences filed in Chinese patent CN105087789A. Using fastp at Q25 and MiXCR, TCRdb reprocessed the public reads and kept productive beta chains. Each CDR3 protein gets just one entry, which takes the most common genes and DNA from the rows behind it. A total of around 29,000 distinct CDR3 sequences appear in this sample, 40% to 55% of them only once. Of the sample, just under 15% is held by the ten largest clones. The specimen was PBMCs, collected before or after stereotactic body radiation therapy (not recorded which). These receptors were obtained from a donor aged 50 or older with non-small cell lung cancer.

This clonotype is medium-sized within its sample. The chain couples TRBV28 to TRBJ1-6; D is unclear. V lost 8 bases to trimming and J lost 10 bases, with 15 bases between them. The germline gives CDR1 MDHEN, CDR2 SYDVKM. The CDR3 has 13 amino acids. The CDR3 DNA reads as TGTGCCAGCTACCAAAACCGGTTCTCACCCCTCCACTTT. Translating it yields CASYQNRFSPLHF.

In this sample, this clonotype turned up once. With only one base between it and a far larger clone, this is likely a read error. This chain connects TRBV6-8 to TRBJ2-1; D perhaps matches TRBD2 (6 bases). There are 15 residues in the CDR3. Germline V gene sequence: CDR1 MNHGY, CDR2 SAAAGT. CDR3 residues: CASKPPGGGRNEQLF. CDR3 coding DNA: TGTGCCAGCAAACCCCCAGGTGGAGGGCGGAATGAGCAGTTATTC.

The V and J genes are TRBV20-1 and TRBJ1-5, with unresolved D. CDR3 length: 11 amino acids. The V end was cut by 2 bases, the J end by 11 bases, with 10 bases between. Germline CDR1 reads DFQATT; CDR2 reads SNEGSKA (reference sequence). The DNA of the CDR3 is TGCAGTGCTAGATCCCGGTCAACCCAGCATTTT. It encodes CSARSRSTQHF.

This clonotype was observed at least ten times. V and J are TRBV18 and TRBJ1-1; D is perhaps TRBD1 (5 bases). V lost 3 bases and J 1 base, leaving 9 bases between the germline ends. Germline CDR1 and CDR2: KGHSH and LQKENI. The CDR3 is made up of 14 amino acids. CDR3 sequence reads: CASSPDRTNTEAFF. The CDR3, as DNA: TGTGCCAGCTCACCTGACAGAACGAACACTGAAGCTTTCTTT.

This clonotype is medium-sized (0.01 to 0.1%) within its sample. The chain is built from TRBV5-1 and TRBJ1-1, with D possibly matching TRBD1 (5 bases). The CDR3 is 15 residues long. Germline CDR1 and CDR2: SGHRS and YFSETQ. V was shortened by 3 bases and J by 0 bases, with 12 bases between the two germline ends. The CDR3 spells CASSSVQGMNTEAFF. CDR3 in DNA: TGCGCCAGCAGCTCGGTCCAGGGTATGAACACTGAAGCTTTCTTT.

This clonotype was seen only a few times. One junction end does not reproduce the germline sequence, and a read error may be involved. The CDR3 loop is CASSFYGGEYGYAF. The DNA of the CDR3 is TGTGCCAGTAGTTTTTACGGAGGGGAGTACGGCTACGCCTTC. This sequence joins TRBV28 and TRBJ1-2, with a possible D match to TRBD1 (5 bases). This CDR3 has 14 residues. Germline V gene lookup returns CDR1 MDHEN and CDR2 SYDVKM.

Concerning this clonotype itself: This sequence may be a read error, since a much larger clone differs from it by one base. The genes are TRBV6-5 and TRBJ2-1; 10 nucleotides line up with TRBD2. This CDR3 spans 15 amino acids. Germline CDR1 reads MNHEY; CDR2 reads SVGAGI. The J segment lost 9 bases and the V segment lost 1 base, leaving 6 bases of the junction unmatched. In DNA, the CDR3 is TGTGCCAGCAGTTACTTATCTAGCGGGAGTCGTGAGCAGTTCTTC. This gives the protein CASSYLSSGSREQFF.

This clonotype showed up many times. The chain uses TRBV24-1 and TRBJ2-1, with TRBD2 identical over 8 bases. The CDR3 runs to 14 residues. CDR1 and CDR2 from the germline V gene are KGHDR and SFDVKD. The V gene end was trimmed by 7 bases and the J gene end by 6 bases; junction bases not matched to a gene: 7. CDR3 nucleotides: TGTGCCACCAGGGGGACTAGGAGTGCCAATGAGCAGTTCTTC. Translated: CATRGTRSANEQFF.

In its sample, this clonotype ranks as medium-sized. This rearrangement joins TRBV4-2 to TRBJ1-4; D is unresolved. CDR3 length: 12 residues. V was shortened by 4 bases and J by 7 bases, with 7 bases between the two germline ends. Per germline, CDR1 LGHNA and CDR2 YNFKEQ. CDR3 loop: CASSPLGEKLFF. The DNA of the CDR3 is TGTGCCAGCAGCCCACTCGGTGAAAAACTGTTTTTT.

Note on this clonotype: The junction shows a germline mismatch at one end, possibly a read error. The gene calls are TRBV6-2 or TRBV6-3 and TRBJ2-7, with D unresolved. This CDR3 has 11 residues. Germline V gene lookup returns CDR1 MNHEY and CDR2 SVGEGT. As DNA, the CDR3 is TGTGCCAGCAGTACATGCTACGAGCGGTACTTC. Protein: CASSTCYERYF.

By proportion, this clonotype is medium-sized (0.01 to 0.1%). The CDR3 region is CASSQVVGDGYTF. CDR3 DNA: TGTGCCAGTAGTCAGGTAGTAGGGGATGGCTACACCTTC. This chain connects TRBV19 to TRBJ1-2; D possibly corresponds to TRBD1 (5 bases). This CDR3 is built from 13 residues. Germline CDR1 LNHDA, CDR2 SQIVND (reference sequence). V lost 5 bases to trimming and J lost 6 bases, with 13 bases between them.

This chain joins TRBV20-1 and TRBJ1-2; 7 nucleotides align to TRBD1. CDR3 size: 17 residues. The V segment lost 0 bases and the J segment 0 bases; nucleotides outside the gene matches: 10. CDR1 and CDR2 (germline): DFQATT, SNEGSKA (reference sequence). The CDR3 spells CSARDPRQGGANYGYTF. The DNA for the CDR3 is TGCAGTGCTAGAGATCCTAGACAGGGAGGGGCTAACTATGGCTACACCTTC.

A remark on this clonotype: A much larger clone lies one base from this, so it may be a read error. The V gene is TRBV6-2 or TRBV6-3, the J gene TRBJ1-2; D remains unclear. The germline gives CDR1 MNHEY, CDR2 SVGEGT. The CDR3 length is 17 residues. V was pared by 0 bases and J by 1 base, with 15 bases between. Here the CDR3 reads CASSYSSSNVDNYGYTF. CDR3 sequence (DNA): TGTGCCAGCAGTTACTCGTCCTCCAATGTTGATAACTATGGCTACACCTTC.

This clonotype was found many times. The chain couples TRBV5-1 to TRBJ1-1; 9 nucleotides line up with TRBD1. CDR1 is SGHRS and CDR2 is YFSETQ in the germline V gene. The ends lost 3 bases at V and 4 bases at J; junction bases unmatched: 10. There are 16 residues in the CDR3. The CDR3 reads CASSSNLDRGGTEAFF. The CDR3 DNA is TGCGCCAGCAGCTCAAACCTGGACAGGGGAGGCACTGAAGCTTTCTTT.

As to this clonotype: One base separates it from a far larger clone, so it is likely a read error. The chain carries TRBV6-8 and TRBJ2-2; 7 bases align to TRBD2. The germline CDR1 and CDR2 sequences are MNHGY and SAAAGT. There are 15 residues in the CDR3. V shed 9 bases and J 1 base; nucleotides not matched to a gene: 8. The CDR3 sequence is CASTPGLQNTGELFF. CDR3 bases: TGTGCCAGTACCCCGGGACTACAGAACACCGGGGAGCTGTTTTTT.

This clonotype was observed at least ten times. The chain combines TRBV18 with TRBJ2-2; D ambiguous. The germline V gene encodes CDR1 KGHSH and CDR2 LQKENI. Deletions cut 4 bases from V and 2 bases from J, with 8 bases between. CDR3 length: 14 residues. Written as DNA, the CDR3 is TGTGCCAGCTCACTTTACAGAAACACCGGGGAGCTGTTTTTT. Encoded protein: CASSLYRNTGELFF.

This clonotype was recorded many times. Since no conserved phenylalanine or tryptophan closes the CDR3, a read error is the likely cause. The chain joins TRBV30 to TRBJ1-1, with D perhaps TRBD1 (5 bases). Trimming pared 3 bases from V and 3 bases from J, leaving 8 bases between. The CDR3 runs 12 residues. CDR1 is GTSNPN and CDR2 is SVGIG in the germline V gene (reference sequence). CDR3 sequence: CAWRQEDTEAFL. CDR3 sequence (DNA): TGTGCCTGGAGACAGGAGGACACTGAAGCTTTCCTT.

In this sample, this clonotype turned up many times. The chain joins TRBV19 to TRBJ1-5; possible D gene TRBD1, 6 bases. This CDR3 comprises 17 residues. Germline V lookup: CDR1 LNHDA, CDR2 SQIVND (reference sequence). Trimming took 1 base from V and 7 from J, leaving 20 bases between them. The CDR3 protein is CASSIVLSRGIGQPQHF. CDR3 DNA: TGTGCCAGTAGTATAGTTCTTAGCAGGGGAATAGGGCAGCCCCAGCATTTT.

This clonotype has a count of ten or more. Written as DNA, the CDR3 is TGTGCCAGCAGTGAAGCGCGGGGGACTAGCGTCTACGAGCAGTACTTC. Translation: CASSEARGTSVYEQYF. The chain is built from TRBV2 and TRBJ2-7, with 10 nucleotides matching TRBD2. This CDR3 is built from 16 residues. Germline loops: CDR1 SNHLY, CDR2 FYNNEI. The trim removed 0 bases at V and 3 bases at J, leaving 5 bases unmatched.

In its sample, this clonotype was seen many times. The rearrangement links TRBV24-1 to TRBJ2-3; D remains ambiguous. Trimming took 7 bases from V and 6 from J, leaving 10 bases between them. The CDR3 has 12 amino acids. CDR1 and CDR2 from the germline V gene are KGHDR and SFDVKD. CDR3 sequence: CATRSSLDTQYF. The CDR3 DNA follows: TGTGCCACCAGATCCAGCCTGGATACGCAGTATTTT.

At least ten counts were recorded for this clonotype. J is TRBJ1-1 and V is TRBV5-1, with D possibly matching TRBD1 (5 bases). This CDR3 is 14 amino acids long. V lost 4 bases, J lost 2 bases, and 12 bases lay in between. The germline V gene encodes CDR1 SGHRS and CDR2 YFSETQ. The CDR3 nucleotides read TGCGCCAGCAGCGGGGCCGGTTCTAACACTGAAGCTTTCTTT. This gives the protein CASSGAGSNTEAFF.

This clonotype was seen repeatedly, ten times or more. J is TRBJ1-5 and V is TRBV20-1; D remains ambiguous. This CDR3 region has 18 residues. Germline V gives CDR1 DFQATT, CDR2 SNEGSKA (reference sequence). V gave up 1 base and J gave up 0 bases, with 19 bases separating them. The CDR3 sequence is CSARAVGQAEYSNQPQHF. Here the CDR3 DNA reads TGCAGTGCTAGAGCTGTCGGGCAGGCCGAATATAGCAATCAGCCCCAGCATTTT.

This clonotype was seen many times. V and J are TRBV28 and TRBJ2-3, with D possibly being TRBD2 (6 bases). Trimming stripped 6 bases from V and 0 bases from J, with 10 bases between. This CDR3 comprises 14 residues. Germline V gene lookup returns CDR1 MDHEN and CDR2 SYDVKM. CDR3 coding DNA: TGTGCCAGCAGCAACGCGGGAAGCACAGATACGCAGTATTTT. This gives the protein CASSNAGSTDTQYF.

This clonotype was seen repeatedly, ten times or more. The chain joins TRBV25-1 to TRBJ2-5, with TRBD1 matching over 9 bases. After removal of 4 bases from V and 5 bases from J, the junction contained 2 bases not matched to a gene. Germline loops: CDR1 MGHDK, CDR2 SYGVNS. CDR3 length: 13 amino acids. In DNA form, the CDR3 reads TGTGCCAGCAGTGGGGACAGGGTTGAGACCCAGTACTTC. Its protein is CASSGDRVETQYF.